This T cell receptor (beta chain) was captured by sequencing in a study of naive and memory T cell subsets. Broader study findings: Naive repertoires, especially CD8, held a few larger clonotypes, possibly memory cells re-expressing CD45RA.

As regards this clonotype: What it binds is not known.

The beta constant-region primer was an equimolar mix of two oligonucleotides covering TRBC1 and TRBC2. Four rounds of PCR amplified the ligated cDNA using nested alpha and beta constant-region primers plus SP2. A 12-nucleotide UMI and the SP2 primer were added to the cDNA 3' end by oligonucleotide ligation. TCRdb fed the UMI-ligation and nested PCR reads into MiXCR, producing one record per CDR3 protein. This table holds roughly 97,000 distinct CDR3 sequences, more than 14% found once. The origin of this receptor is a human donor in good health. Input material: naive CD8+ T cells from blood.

CDR3: CASSNPGQGALEQFF. DNA of the CDR3: TGTGCCAGCAGTAATCCGGGACAGGGGGCGCTTGAGCAGTTCTTC. This chain joins TRBV12-3 or TRBV12-4 and TRBJ2-1; 12 nucleotides line up with TRBD1. CDR3 length equals 15 residues. J was trimmed by 9 bases and V by 5 bases; bases with no gene match: 8.